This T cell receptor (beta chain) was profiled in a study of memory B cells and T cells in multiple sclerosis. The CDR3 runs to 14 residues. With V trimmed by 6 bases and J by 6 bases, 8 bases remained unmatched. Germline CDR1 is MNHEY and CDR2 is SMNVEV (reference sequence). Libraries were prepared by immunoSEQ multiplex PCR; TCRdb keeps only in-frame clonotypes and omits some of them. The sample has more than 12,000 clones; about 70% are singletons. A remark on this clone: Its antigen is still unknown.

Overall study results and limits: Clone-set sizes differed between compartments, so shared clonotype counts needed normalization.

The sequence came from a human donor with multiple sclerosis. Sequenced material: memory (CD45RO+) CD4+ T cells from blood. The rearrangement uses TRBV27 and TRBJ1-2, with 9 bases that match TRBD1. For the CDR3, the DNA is TGTGCCAGCAGCGACTGGACAGGGGTTAATGGCTACACCTTC. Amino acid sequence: CASSDWTGVNGYTF.